The T cell receptor (beta chain) described here comes from a study of OX40 agonist ivuxolimab in advanced cancers. Across the study: As their treatment, patients were administered ivuxolimab, an agonistic anti-OX40 (CD134) antibody. Partial responses were achieved by three patients, of whom one had hepatocellular carcinoma and two had cutaneous melanoma. General study findings and limits: The antigens recognized by the expanded peripheral T cells, that is their antigen specificity, were not determined.

Sequencing used immunoSEQ multiplex PCR; TCRdb keeps in-frame clones, though not all of them. The sample has 90,000 to 120,000 clones, 91% seen once. Remarks on this clone: Its specificity is not known.

V gave up 2 bases and J gave up 3 bases, with 10 bases separating them. The CDR3 totals 14 residues. CDR1 is KGHSH and CDR2 is LQKENI in the germline V gene. Material: CD4+ or CD8+ T cells sorted from blood, obtained in a trial of the OX40 agonist ivuxolimab. The TCR originated in an adult with an advanced solid tumor such as melanoma, head and neck, liver or kidney cancer. The V and J genes are TRBV18 and TRBJ1-1; TRBD1 is a possible D gene (6 bases). CDR3 DNA: TGTGCCAGCTCACCAAAACAGGGCGACACTGAAGCTTTCTTT. Protein sequence: CASSPKQGDTEAFF.